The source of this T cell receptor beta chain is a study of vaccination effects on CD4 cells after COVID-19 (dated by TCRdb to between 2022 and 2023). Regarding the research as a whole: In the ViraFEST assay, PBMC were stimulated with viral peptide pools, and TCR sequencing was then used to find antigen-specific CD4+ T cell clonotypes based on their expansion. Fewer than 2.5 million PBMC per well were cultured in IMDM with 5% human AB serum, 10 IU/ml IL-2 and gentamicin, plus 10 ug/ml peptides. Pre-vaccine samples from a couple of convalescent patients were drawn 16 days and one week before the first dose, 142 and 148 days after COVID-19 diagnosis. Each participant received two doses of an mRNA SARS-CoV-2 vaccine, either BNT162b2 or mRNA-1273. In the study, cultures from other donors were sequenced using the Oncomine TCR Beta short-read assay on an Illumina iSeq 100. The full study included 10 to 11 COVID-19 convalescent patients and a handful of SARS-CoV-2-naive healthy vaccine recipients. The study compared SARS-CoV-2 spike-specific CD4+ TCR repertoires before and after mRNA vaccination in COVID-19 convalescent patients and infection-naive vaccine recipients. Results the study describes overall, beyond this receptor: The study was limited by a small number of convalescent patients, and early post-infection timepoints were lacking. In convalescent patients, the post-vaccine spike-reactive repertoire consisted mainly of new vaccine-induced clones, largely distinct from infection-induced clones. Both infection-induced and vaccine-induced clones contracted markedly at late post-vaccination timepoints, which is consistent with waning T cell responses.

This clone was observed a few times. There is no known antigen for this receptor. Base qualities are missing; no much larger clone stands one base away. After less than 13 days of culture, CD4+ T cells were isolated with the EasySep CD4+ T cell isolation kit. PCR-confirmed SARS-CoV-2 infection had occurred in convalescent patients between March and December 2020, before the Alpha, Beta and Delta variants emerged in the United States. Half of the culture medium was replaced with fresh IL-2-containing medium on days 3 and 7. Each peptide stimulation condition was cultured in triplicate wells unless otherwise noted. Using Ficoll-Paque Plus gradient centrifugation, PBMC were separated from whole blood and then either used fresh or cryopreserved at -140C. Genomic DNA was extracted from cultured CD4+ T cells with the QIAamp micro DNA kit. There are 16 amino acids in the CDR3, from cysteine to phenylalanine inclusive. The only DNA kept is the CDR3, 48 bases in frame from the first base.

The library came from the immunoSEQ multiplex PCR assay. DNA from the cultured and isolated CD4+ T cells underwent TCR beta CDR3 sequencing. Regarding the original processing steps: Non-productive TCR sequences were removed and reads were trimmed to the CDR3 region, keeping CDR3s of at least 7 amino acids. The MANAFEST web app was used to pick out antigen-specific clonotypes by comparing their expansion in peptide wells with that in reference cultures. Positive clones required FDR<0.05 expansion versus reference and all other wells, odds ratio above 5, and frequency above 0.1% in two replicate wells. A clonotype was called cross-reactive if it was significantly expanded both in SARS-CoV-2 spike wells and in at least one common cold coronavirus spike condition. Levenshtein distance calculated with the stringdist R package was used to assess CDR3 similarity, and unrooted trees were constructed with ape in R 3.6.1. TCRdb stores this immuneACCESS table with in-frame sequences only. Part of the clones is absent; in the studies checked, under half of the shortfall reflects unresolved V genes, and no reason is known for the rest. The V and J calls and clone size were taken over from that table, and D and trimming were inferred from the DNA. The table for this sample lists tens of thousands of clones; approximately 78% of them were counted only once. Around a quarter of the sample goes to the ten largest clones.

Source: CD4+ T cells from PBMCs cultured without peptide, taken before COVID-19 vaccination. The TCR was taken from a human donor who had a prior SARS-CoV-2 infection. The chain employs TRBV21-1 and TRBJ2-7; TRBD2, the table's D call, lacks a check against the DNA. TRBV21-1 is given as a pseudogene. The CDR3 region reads CASSGARLADSYEQYF. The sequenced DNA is TGTGCCAGCAGCGGAGCGAGACTAGCGGACTCCTACGAGCAGTACTTC.